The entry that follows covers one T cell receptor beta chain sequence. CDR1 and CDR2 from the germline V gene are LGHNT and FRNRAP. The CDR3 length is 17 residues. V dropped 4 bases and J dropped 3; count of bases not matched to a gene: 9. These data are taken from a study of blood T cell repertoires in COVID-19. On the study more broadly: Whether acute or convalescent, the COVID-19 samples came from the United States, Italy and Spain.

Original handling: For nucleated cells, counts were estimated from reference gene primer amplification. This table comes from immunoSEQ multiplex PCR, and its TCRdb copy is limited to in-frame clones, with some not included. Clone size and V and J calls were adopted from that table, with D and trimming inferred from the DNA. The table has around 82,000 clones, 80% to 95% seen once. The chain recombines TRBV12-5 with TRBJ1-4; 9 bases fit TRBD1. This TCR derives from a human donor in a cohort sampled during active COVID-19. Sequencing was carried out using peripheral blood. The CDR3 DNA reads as TGTGCTAGTGGTTCGGGCGGGACAGGGTGGCCTAATGAAAAACTGTTTTTT. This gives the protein CASGSGGTGWPNEKLFF.